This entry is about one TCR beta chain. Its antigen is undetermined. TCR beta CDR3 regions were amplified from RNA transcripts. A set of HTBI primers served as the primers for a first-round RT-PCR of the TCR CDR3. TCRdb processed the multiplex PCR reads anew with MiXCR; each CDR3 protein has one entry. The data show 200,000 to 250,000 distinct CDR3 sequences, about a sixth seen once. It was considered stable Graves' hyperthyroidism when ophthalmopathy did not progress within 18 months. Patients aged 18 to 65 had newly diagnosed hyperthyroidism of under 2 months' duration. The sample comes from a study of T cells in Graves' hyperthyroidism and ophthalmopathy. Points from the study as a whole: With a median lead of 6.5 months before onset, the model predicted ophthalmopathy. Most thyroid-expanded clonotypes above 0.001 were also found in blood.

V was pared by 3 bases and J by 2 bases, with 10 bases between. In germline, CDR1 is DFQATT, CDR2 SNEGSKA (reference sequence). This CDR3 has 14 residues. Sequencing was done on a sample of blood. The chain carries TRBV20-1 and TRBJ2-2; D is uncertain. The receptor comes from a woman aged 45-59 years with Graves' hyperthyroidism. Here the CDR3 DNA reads TGCAGTGCTAGCCAACAGCAAAACACCGGGGAGCTGTTTTTT. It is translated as CSASQQQNTGELFF.